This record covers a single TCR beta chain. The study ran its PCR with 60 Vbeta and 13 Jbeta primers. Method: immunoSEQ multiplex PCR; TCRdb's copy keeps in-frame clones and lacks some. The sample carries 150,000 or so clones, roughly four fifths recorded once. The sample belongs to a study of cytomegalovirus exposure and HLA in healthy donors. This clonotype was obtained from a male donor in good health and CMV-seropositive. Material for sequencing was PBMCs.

The CDR3 loop is CASSEGSRGHTEAFF. Written as DNA, the CDR3 is TGTGCCAGCAGTGAAGGGAGCAGGGGACACACTGAAGCTTTCTTT. The J gene is TRBJ1-1, the V gene TRBV2; D possibly corresponds to TRBD1 (6 bases). V gave up 1 base and J gave up 3 bases, with 12 bases separating them. CDR1 and CDR2 (germline): SNHLY, FYNNEI. The CDR3 contains 15 residues.